The 8 T cell receptor beta chains below were found in one sample sequenced in a study of read filtering for tumor transcriptome and immune sequencing. The library was built from roughly 400 ng RNA with molecular barcoded adaptors for alpha/delta and beta/gamma chains. Each CDR3 protein gets one entry after TCRdb re-called the reads with MiXCR. The sample yields over 25,000 distinct CDR3 sequences, approximately 14% seen once. The source material was a population of CD138-negative cells sorted from bone marrow. The source is a donor over 35 with multiple myeloma.

Many counts were recorded for this clonotype. This rearrangement joins TRBV5-1 to TRBJ2-7; 10 bases match TRBD2. With 7 bases clipped from V and 3 bases from J, the junction kept 13 bases outside the gene matches. CDR3 length: 16 residues. Germline V gene sequence: CDR1 SGHRS, CDR2 YFSETQ. Here the CDR3 DNA reads TGCGCCAGCGGCCCGAGCGGGACTAGCGAGATCTACGAGCAGTACTTC. It encodes CASGPSGTSEIYEQYF.

This clonotype was seen at least ten times. The V call is TRBV29-1, the J call TRBJ2-3; 12 bases are shared with TRBD1. The germline V gene encodes CDR1 SQVTM and CDR2 ANQGSEA. Unmatched junction bases numbered 4, after V lost 2 bases and J lost 4 bases. The CDR3 loop spans 15 amino acids. CDR3 sequence (DNA): TGCAGCGTTGAACCGGGACAGGGGGCATCAGATACGCAGTATTTT. Its translation is CSVEPGQGASDTQYF.

This clonotype showed up many times. V is TRBV11-3 and J is TRBJ2-7; no firm D call. This CDR3 is 16 amino acids long. The V gene lost 1 base and the J gene lost 2 bases, with 15 bases spanning the gap. Germline-derived CDR1 and CDR2 are SGHNT and YENEEA. The chain's CDR3 is CASSLALIVPPYEQYF. The CDR3 DNA reads as TGTGCCAGCAGCTTAGCCCTCATCGTACCCCCCTACGAGCAGTACTTC.

This clonotype was detected many times. The chain recombines TRBV7-2 with TRBJ2-7, with TRBD2 matching 7 bases. The germline gives CDR1 SGHTA, CDR2 FQGNSA. V was pared by 7 bases and J by 2 bases, with 11 bases of the junction left unmatched. This CDR3 is built from 15 residues. CDR3: CASILGGSGTYEQYF. CDR3 nucleotides: TGTGCCAGCATCCTTGGTGGAAGCGGGACCTACGAGCAGTACTTC.

The chain links TRBV21-1 to TRBJ2-2; TRBD1 is the table's D call and was not checked against the DNA. TRBV21-1 is flagged as a pseudogene. CDR3 length: 16 residues. In DNA, the CDR3 is TGTGCCAGCAGCGAAGGGGGGTATCGGGGCACCGGGGAGCTGTTTTTT. Protein sequence: CASSEGGYRGTGELFF.

This clonotype showed up many times. The chain has TRBV18 and TRBJ2-2; no clear D. Trimming shortened V by 2 bases and J by 5 bases, and 9 bases separated the two germline ends. CDR3 size: 14 residues. Germline V gene lookup returns CDR1 KGHSH and CDR2 LQKENI. The CDR3 DNA follows: TGTGCCAGCTCACCAATTGGTCCGACCGGGGAGCTGTTTTTT. It codes for CASSPIGPTGELFF.

In this sample, this clonotype turned up many times. The chain joins TRBV7-8 to TRBJ2-3; no reliable D call. The CDR3 extends over 15 amino acids. Trimming pared 3 bases from V and 0 bases from J, leaving 10 bases between. Looked up from germline, CDR1 is SGHVS and CDR2 is FQNEAQ. In nucleotides, the CDR3 is TGTGCCAGCAGCTTCAGACTGACTAGCACAGATACGCAGTATTTT. Translation: CASSFRLTSTDTQYF.

This clonotype was seen ten or more times. V and J are TRBV7-2 and TRBJ2-1, with D uncertain. Trimming removed 1 base from V and 1 base from J, with 5 bases in between. The CDR3 runs to 14 residues. Germline lookup yields CDR1 SGHTA and CDR2 FQGNSA. CDR3 nucleotides: TGTGCCAGCAGCTTAGTGGGGTCCTACAATGAGCAGTTCTTC. This codes for CASSLVGSYNEQFF.